The rows below give T cell receptor beta chains drawn from one sample of a study of blood T cells in healthy people across ages. TCRdb reprocessed the 5' RACE reads with MiXCR, giving one entry per CDR3 protein. Of over 600,000 distinct CDR3 sequences listed, around half are singletons. Sequencing was done on a sample of blood. The source is an elderly man in good health. CDR3s include the opening cysteine and the closing phenylalanine or tryptophan. A D gene is named only where the DNA matches it firmly. Size values are once, few and many counts, or a class for expanded clones, and some rows have none.

v_call,d_call,j_call,clone_size,cdr3_aa,cdr3_nt
TRBV4-3,-,TRBJ2-3,-,CASSQTAASSFTDTQYF,TGCGCCAGCAGCCAAACTGCTGCGTCTTCTTTTACAGATACGCAGTATTTT
TRBV5-1,TRBD2,TRBJ2-1,many,CASSLAVGLAGNYNEQFF,TGCGCCAGCAGCTTGGCCGTCGGGCTAGCGGGAAATTACAATGAGCAGTTCTTC
TRBV5-1,TRBD2,TRBJ2-1,few,CASSLELAGSWYNEQFF,TGCGCCAGCAGCTTGGAACTAGCGGGAAGTTGGTACAATGAGCAGTTCTTC
TRBV12-3/TRBV12-4,TRBD1,TRBJ2-5,-,CASSRDRAAAETQYF,TGTGCCAGCAGTCGGGACAGGGCTGCGGCAGAGACCCAGTACTTC
TRBV20-1,TRBD2,TRBJ2-2,few,CSARDTGTSGGAGELFF,TGCAGTGCTAGGGATACCGGGACTAGCGGGGGGGCCGGGGAGCTGTTTTTT
TRBV12-3/TRBV12-4,-,TRBJ1-5,-,CASSPLRGGGPWDQPQHF,TGTGCCAGCAGTCCCCTCCGCGGGGGGGGCCCATGGGATCAGCCCCAGCATTTT
TRBV28,-,TRBJ2-7,-,CASSPYGSLEHEQYF,TGTGCCAGCAGTCCCTATGGATCCCTGGAACACGAGCAGTACTTC
TRBV29-1,TRBD2,TRBJ2-1,few,CSVDISGRANEQFF,TGCAGCGTTGATATTAGCGGGAGGGCCAATGAGCAGTTCTTC
TRBV20-1,TRBD2,TRBJ2-1,few,CSARPWGLVIDEQFF,TGCAGTGCTAGGCCCTGGGGACTAGTTATTGATGAGCAGTTCTTC
TRBV7-2,-,TRBJ2-6,few,CADARGFGANVLTF,TGTGCCGACGCAAGGGGGTTCGGGGCCAACGTCCTGACTTTC
TRBV7-9,TRBD1,TRBJ1-1,few,CASSGRTGDVNTEAFF,TGTGCCAGCAGCGGCCGGACAGGGGACGTGAACACTGAAGCTTTCTTT
TRBV27,-,TRBJ1-1,few,CASSGGLGNTEAFF,TGTGCCAGCAGCGGGGGGCTCGGGAACACTGAAGCTTTCTTT
TRBV28,-,TRBJ2-5,-,CASSYPGDSGDEQYF,TGTGCCAGCAGTTACCCCGGTGACAGTGGGGATGAGCAGTACTTC
TRBV5-1,-,TRBJ1-4,-,CASSPRGPLREKLFF,TGCGCCAGCAGCCCCCGGGGCCCCCTCCGGGAAAAACTGTTTTTT
TRBV27,TRBD1,TRBJ2-3,-,CASSSLTGGNTQYF,TGTGCCAGCAGTTCCCTGACAGGGGGAAATACGCAGTATTTT
TRBV6-5,TRBD2,TRBJ2-1,-,CASSYRTSGRELAGEQFF,TGTGCCAGCAGTTATAGGACTAGCGGGAGGGAGTTAGCCGGTGAGCAGTTCTTC
TRBV3-1,-,TRBJ2-3,-,CASSQKGGARTDTQYF,TGTGCCAGCAGCCAAAAGGGGGGTGCAAGGACAGATACGCAGTATTTT
TRBV7-2,-,TRBJ2-1,-,CASSSRGYEFF,TGTGCCAGCAGCTCCCGGGGGTACGAGTTCTTC
TRBV25-1,-,TRBJ1-2,-,CASSEGGGFNYGYTF,TGTGCCAGCAGTGAAGGGGGTGGCTTTAACTATGGCTACACCTTC
TRBV10-3,-,TRBJ2-5,many,CAISPGGGQETQYF,TGTGCCATCAGTCCAGGGGGAGGCCAAGAGACCCAGTACTTC
TRBV25-1,-,TRBJ2-5,few,CASSESRRTRQTQYF,TGTGCCAGCAGTGAATCCCGGAGAACGAGACAGACCCAGTACTTC
TRBV20-1,-,TRBJ1-2,once,CSAGDGDYGYTF,TGCAGTGCGGGAGACGGAGACTATGGCTACACCTTC
TRBV24-1,-,TRBJ2-1,-,CATSDPSGAGSYNEQFF,TGTGCCACCAGTGACCCTTCCGGAGCAGGGTCCTACAATGAGCAGTTCTTC
TRBV28,-,TRBJ2-5,many,CASKKQVQETQYF,TGTGCCAGCAAAAAACAGGTCCAAGAGACCCAGTACTTC
TRBV12-3/TRBV12-4,-,TRBJ1-1,-,CASRGTGGTEAFF,TGTGCCAGCAGGGGAACGGGAGGGACTGAAGCTTTCTTT
TRBV7-4,-,TRBJ1-5,-,CASDNTPNQPQHF,TGTGCCAGCGATAACACACCCAATCAGCCCCAGCATTTT
TRBV12-3/TRBV12-4,-,TRBJ2-7,-,CASSFQGTGDEQYF,TGTGCCAGCAGTTTTCAAGGGACTGGGGACGAGCAGTACTTC
TRBV4-3,-,TRBJ2-2,-,CASSPGWSLGAGELFF,TGCGCCAGCAGCCCAGGCTGGTCTCTCGGCGCCGGGGAGCTGTTTTTT
TRBV11-3,-,TRBJ2-3,-,CASSPRGGWTDTQYF,TGTGCCAGCAGCCCCAGGGGGGGTTGGACAGATACGCAGTATTTT
TRBV29-1,TRBD2,TRBJ2-7,many,CSGLGGLGSYEQYF,TGCAGCGGGTTAGGGGGACTAGGGTCCTACGAGCAGTACTTC
TRBV7-2,-,TRBJ2-3,once,CASSLTGTTPNTQYF,TGTGCCAGCAGCTTAACAGGGACCACGCCTAATACGCAGTATTTT
TRBV25-1,-,TRBJ2-3,-,CASSGRGVADTQYF,TGTGCCAGCAGTGGGCGGGGAGTCGCGGATACGCAGTATTTT
TRBV6-2/TRBV6-3,TRBD2,TRBJ2-3,once,CASTLRGLAGGGDTQYF,TGTGCCAGCACCCTACGAGGTCTAGCGGGAGGTGGCGATACGCAGTATTTT
TRBV5-1,-,TRBJ1-1,-,CASRLGIPENTEAFF,TGCGCCAGCCGTCTGGGGATTCCGGAGAACACTGAAGCTTTCTTT
TRBV6-5,-,TRBJ2-7,-,CASKAFSYEQYF,TGTGCCAGCAAGGCGTTCTCCTACGAGCAGTACTTC
TRBV12-3/TRBV12-4,TRBD2,TRBJ2-5,-,CASSPGLVQETQYF,TGTGCCAGCAGCCCGGGACTAGTTCAAGAGACCCAGTACTTC
TRBV6-5,-,TRBJ2-5,few,CATQGPQETQYF,TGTGCCACTCAGGGTCCCCAAGAGACCCAGTACTTC
TRBV29-1,-,TRBJ2-5,-,CSVRTGIETQYF,TGCAGCGTGCGTACAGGGATAGAGACCCAGTACTTC
TRBV6-6,TRBD1,TRBJ2-5,-,CASSYAGQAQETQYF,TGTGCCAGCAGTTATGCGGGACAGGCCCAAGAGACCCAGTACTTC
TRBV2,-,TRBJ1-5,-,CASSPDTGQPQHF,TGTGCCAGTAGTCCCGACACCGGCCAGCCCCAGCATTTT
TRBV5-1,-,TRBJ2-3,many,CASAPWGVTDTQYF,TGCGCCAGCGCTCCCTGGGGAGTTACAGATACGCAGTATTTT
TRBV29-1,-,TRBJ1-1,many,CSVSNSQIEAFF,TGCAGCGTGTCGAACAGCCAAATTGAAGCTTTCTTT
TRBV28,-,TRBJ2-7,-,CASRRYYEQYF,TGTGCCAGCAGGCGCTACTACGAGCAGTACTTC
TRBV5-1,-,TRBJ2-7,few,CASSLQQGLYEQYF,TGCGCCAGCAGCCTGCAACAGGGTCTATACGAGCAGTACTTC
TRBV20-1,-,TRBJ2-1,-,CSARDKTVLSNEQFF,TGCAGTGCTAGAGATAAAACCGTGCTCTCGAATGAGCAGTTCTTC
TRBV5-6,TRBD1,TRBJ2-5,-,CASSPTTGGEETQYF,TGTGCCAGCAGCCCAACCACAGGGGGCGAAGAGACCCAGTACTTC
TRBV6-6,-,TRBJ1-2,-,CASSLLYGYTF,TGTGCCAGCAGTCTCCTCTATGGCTACACCTTC
TRBV20-1,TRBD2,TRBJ2-7,-,CSASGGLAGGRSSYNEQYF,TGCAGTGCTAGCGGCGGGCTAGCGGGGGGCAGGAGCTCCTACAATGAGCAGTACTTC
TRBV7-2,-,TRBJ1-5,few,CASSPTTNQPQHF,TGTGCCAGCAGCCCCACGACCAATCAGCCCCAGCATTTT
TRBV29-1,TRBD1,TRBJ2-5,few,CSVSEQGARETQYF,TGCAGCGTTTCTGAACAGGGGGCCCGAGAGACCCAGTACTTC
TRBV10-3,-,TRBJ1-2,once,CAISDGGPYGYTF,TGTGCCATCAGCGACGGGGGCCCCTATGGCTACACCTTC
TRBV2,-,TRBJ2-5,-,CASTTVIQETQYF,TGTGCCAGCACGACAGTTATTCAAGAGACCCAGTACTTC
TRBV10-1,-,TRBJ2-3,few,CASSESGTDTQYF,TGCGCCAGCAGTGAGAGTGGCACAGATACGCAGTATTTT
TRBV28,-,TRBJ2-7,few,CASSQGGTRYSYEQYF,TGTGCCAGCAGCCAAGGCGGTACTAGGTACTCCTACGAGCAGTACTTC
TRBV7-2,TRBD2,TRBJ2-5,many,CASSLGLAGLQQETQYF,TGTGCCAGCAGCTTAGGGCTAGCGGGCCTACAACAAGAGACCCAGTACTTC
TRBV10-3,-,TRBJ2-2,few,CAISVTGENTGELFF,TGTGCCATCAGTGTTACAGGAGAAAACACCGGGGAGCTGTTTTTT
TRBV20-1,TRBD2,TRBJ2-3,few,CSVGGREGRFGTDTQYF,TGCAGTGTCGGTGGGCGGGAGGGCCGGTTCGGGACAGATACGCAGTATTTT
TRBV12-3/TRBV12-4,-,TRBJ2-7,-,CASSLDGACEQYF,TGTGCCAGCAGTTTGGACGGAGCCTGCGAGCAGTACTTC
TRBV5-1,-,TRBJ2-1,many,CASSLSGSSYNEQFF,TGTGCCAGCAGCTTATCAGGGAGCTCCTACAATGAGCAGTTCTTC